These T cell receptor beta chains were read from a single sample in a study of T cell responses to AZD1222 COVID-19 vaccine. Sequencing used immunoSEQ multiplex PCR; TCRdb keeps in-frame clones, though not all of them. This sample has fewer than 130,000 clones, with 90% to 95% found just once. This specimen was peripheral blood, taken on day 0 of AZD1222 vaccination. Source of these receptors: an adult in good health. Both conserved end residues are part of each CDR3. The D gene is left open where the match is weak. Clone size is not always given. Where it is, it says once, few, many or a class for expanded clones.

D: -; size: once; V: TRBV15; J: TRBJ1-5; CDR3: CATSRDTANSNQPQHF; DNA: TGTGCCACCAGCAGAGATACAGCGAATAGCAATCAGCCCCAGCATTTT
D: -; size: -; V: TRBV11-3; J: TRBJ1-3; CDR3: CASSLGASGNTIYF; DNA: TGTGCCAGCAGCTTAGGAGCCTCTGGAAACACCATATATTTT
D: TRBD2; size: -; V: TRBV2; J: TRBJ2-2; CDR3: CASWGTSGTGELFF; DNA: TGTGCCAGCTGGGGGACTAGCGGCACCGGGGAGCTGTTTTTT
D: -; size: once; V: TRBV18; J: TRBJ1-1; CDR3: CASSPGNPPRNTEAFF; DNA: TGTGCCAGCTCACCCGGGAATCCCCCTAGGAACACTGAAGCTTTCTTT
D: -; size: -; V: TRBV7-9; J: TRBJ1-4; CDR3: CASSLRAEKLFF; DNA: TGTGCCAGCAGCTTAAGGGCAGAAAAACTGTTTTTT
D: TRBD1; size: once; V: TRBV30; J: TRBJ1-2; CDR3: CAWSVRFRDRARGGYTF; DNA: TGTGCCTGGAGTGTAAGGTTCCGGGACAGGGCCCGAGGGGGCTACACCTTC
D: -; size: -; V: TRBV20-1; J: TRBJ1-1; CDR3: CSASRGRGAFF; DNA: TGCAGTGCTAGTAGGGGACGCGGCGCTTTCTTT
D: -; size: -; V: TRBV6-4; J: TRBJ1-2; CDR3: CASSDSRNYGYTF; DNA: TGTGCCAGCAGTGACTCCAGGAACTATGGCTACACCTTC
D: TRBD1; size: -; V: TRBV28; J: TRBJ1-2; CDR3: CASRDRESYTF; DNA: TGTGCCAGCCGGGACAGGGAGTCCTACACCTTC
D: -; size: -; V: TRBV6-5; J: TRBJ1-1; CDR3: CATSYGSVAFF; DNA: TGTGCCACCAGTTACGGGAGCGTGGCTTTCTTT
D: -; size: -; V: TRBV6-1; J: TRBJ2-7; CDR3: CASSEYEQYF; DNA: TGTGCCAGCAGTGAGTACGAGCAGTACTTC
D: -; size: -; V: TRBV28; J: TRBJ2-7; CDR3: CASSLGFSYEQYF; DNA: TGTGCCAGCAGTTTGGGTTTTTCCTACGAGCAGTACTTC
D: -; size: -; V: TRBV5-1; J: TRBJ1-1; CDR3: CASSLAGAPEAFF; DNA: TGCGCCAGCAGCTTGGCAGGGGCCCCTGAAGCTTTCTTT
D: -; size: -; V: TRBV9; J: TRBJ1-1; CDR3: CASSALLNTEAFF; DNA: TGTGCCAGCAGCGCCCTGCTTAACACTGAAGCTTTCTTT
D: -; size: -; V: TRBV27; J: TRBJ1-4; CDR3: CASSLAGATNEKLFF; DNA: TGTGCCAGCAGCCTGGCAGGGGCAACTAATGAAAAACTGTTTTTT
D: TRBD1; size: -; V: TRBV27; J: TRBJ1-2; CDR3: CASSLLSTGGNYGYTF; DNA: TGTGCCAGCAGTCTTCTATCGACAGGGGGTAACTATGGCTACACCTTC
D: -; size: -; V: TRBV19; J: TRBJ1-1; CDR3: CASSPRDTEAFF; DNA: TGTGCCAGTAGTCCGCGGGACACCGAAGCTTTCTTT
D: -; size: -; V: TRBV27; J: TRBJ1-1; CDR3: CASRPFMNTEAFF; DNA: TGTGCCAGCAGACCTTTCATGAACACTGAAGCTTTCTTT
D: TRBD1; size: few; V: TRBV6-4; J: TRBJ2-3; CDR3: CASSDSTGGADTQYF; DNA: TGTGCCAGCAGTGACTCGACAGGGGGCGCAGATACGCAGTATTTT
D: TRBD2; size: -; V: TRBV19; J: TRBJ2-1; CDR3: CASSIQRAVLGGYNEQFF; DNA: TGTGCCAGTAGTATACAGAGAGCGGTCCTCGGGGGGTACAATGAGCAGTTCTTC
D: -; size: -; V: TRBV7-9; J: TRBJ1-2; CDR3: CASSPGMAGNYGYTF; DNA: TGTGCCAGCAGCCCTGGGATGGCAGGGAACTATGGCTACACCTTC
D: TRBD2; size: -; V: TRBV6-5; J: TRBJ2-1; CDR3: CASSHKRGLGDEQFF; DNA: TGTGCCAGCAGCCACAAGCGGGGGCTAGGGGATGAGCAGTTCTTC
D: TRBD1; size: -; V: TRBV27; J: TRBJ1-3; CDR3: CASSLDRDGNTIYF; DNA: TGTGCCAGCAGTCTTGACAGGGATGGAAACACCATATATTTT
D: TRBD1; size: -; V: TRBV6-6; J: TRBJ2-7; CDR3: CASSLTGGIGSYEQYF; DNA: TGTGCCAGCAGTTTGACAGGGGGCATCGGGTCCTACGAGCAGTACTTC
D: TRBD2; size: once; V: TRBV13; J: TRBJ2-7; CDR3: CASSPSGGIYEQYF; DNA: TGTGCCAGCAGCCCTAGCGGGGGAATCTACGAGCAGTACTTC
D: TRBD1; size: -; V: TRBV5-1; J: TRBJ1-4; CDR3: CASSVGQGGVVTNEKLFF; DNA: TGCGCCAGCAGCGTAGGACAGGGTGGAGTAGTAACTAATGAAAAACTGTTTTTT
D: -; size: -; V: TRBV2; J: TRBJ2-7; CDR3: CASSDVISSEQYF; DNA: TGTGCCAGCAGTGACGTTATCTCCTCCGAGCAGTACTTC
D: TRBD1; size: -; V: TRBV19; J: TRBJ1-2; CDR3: CASWTGGRGYGYTF; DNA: TGTGCCAGTTGGACAGGGGGCCGGGGCTATGGCTACACCTTC
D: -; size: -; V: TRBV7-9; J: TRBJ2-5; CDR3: CASSLDLGFGETQYF; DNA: TGTGCCAGCAGCTTGGACTTGGGCTTCGGAGAGACCCAGTACTTC